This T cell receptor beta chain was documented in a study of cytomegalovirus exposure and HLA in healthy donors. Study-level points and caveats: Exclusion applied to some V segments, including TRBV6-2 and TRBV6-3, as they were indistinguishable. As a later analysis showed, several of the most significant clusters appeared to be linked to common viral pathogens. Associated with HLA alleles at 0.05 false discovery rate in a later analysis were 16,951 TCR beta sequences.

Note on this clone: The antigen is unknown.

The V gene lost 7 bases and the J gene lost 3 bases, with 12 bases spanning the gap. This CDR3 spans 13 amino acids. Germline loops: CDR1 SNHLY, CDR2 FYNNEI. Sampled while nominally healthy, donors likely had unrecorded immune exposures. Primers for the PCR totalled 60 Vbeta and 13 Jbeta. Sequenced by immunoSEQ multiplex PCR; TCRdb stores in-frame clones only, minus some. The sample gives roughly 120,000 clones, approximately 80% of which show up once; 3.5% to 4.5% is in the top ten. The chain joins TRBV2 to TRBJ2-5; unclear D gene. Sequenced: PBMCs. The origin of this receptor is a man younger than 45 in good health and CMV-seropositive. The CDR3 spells CASTRELEETQYF. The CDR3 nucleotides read TGTGCCAGCACCCGAGAACTGGAAGAGACCCAGTACTTC. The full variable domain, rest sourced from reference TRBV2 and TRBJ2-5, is EPEVTQTPSHQVTQMGQEVILRCVPISNHLYFYWYRQILGQKVEFLVSFYNNEISEKSEIFDDQFSVERPDGSNFTLKIRSTKLEDSAMYFCASTRELEETQYFGPGTRLLVL.